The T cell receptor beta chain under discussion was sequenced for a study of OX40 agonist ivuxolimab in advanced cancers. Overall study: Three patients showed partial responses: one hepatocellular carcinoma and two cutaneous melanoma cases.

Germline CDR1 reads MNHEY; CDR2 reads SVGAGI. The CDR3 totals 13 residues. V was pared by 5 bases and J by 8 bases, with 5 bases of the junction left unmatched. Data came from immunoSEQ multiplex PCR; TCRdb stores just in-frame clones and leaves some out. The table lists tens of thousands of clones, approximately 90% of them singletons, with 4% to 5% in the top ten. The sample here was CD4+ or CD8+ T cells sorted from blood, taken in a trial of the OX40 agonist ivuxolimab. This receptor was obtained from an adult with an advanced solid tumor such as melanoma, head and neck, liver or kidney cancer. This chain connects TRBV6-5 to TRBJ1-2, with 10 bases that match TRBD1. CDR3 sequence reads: CASSRQGAYGYTF. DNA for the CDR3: TGTGCCAGCAGTCGACAGGGGGCTTACGGCTACACCTTC.